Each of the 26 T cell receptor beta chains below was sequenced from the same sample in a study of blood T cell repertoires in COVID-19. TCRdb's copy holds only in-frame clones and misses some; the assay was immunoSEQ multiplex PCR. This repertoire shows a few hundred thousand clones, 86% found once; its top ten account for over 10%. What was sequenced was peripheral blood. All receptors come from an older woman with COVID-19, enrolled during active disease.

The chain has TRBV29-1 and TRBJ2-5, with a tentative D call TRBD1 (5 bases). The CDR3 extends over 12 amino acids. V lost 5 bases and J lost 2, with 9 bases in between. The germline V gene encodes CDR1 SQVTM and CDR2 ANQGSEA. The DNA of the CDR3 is TGCAGCGTTACAGGATTGCAAGAGACCCAGTACTTC. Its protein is CSVTGLQETQYF.

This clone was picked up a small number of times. CDR3 protein: CASSLGRTGHSPLHF. In DNA, the CDR3 is TGTGCCAGCAGCTTAGGGAGGACAGGGCATTCACCCCTCCACTTT. V usage is TRBV11-2 and J usage is TRBJ1-6; 8 bases map to TRBD1. The CDR3 runs to 15 residues. Losses at the gene ends were 1 base for V and 8 bases for J; bases not matched to a gene: 4. CDR1 and CDR2 (germline): SGHAT, FQNNGV.

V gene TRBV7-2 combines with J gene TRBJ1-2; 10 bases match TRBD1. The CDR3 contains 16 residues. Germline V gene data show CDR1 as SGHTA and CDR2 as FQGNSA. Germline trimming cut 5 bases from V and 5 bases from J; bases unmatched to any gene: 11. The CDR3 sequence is CASSPRTGGEGYGYTF. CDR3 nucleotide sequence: TGTGCCAGCAGCCCCCGGACAGGGGGTGAAGGTTATGGCTACACCTTC.

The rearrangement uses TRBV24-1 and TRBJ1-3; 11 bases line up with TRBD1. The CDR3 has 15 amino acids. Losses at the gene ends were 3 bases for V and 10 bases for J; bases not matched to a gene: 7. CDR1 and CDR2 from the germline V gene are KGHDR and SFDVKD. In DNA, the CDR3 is TGTGCCACCAGTGATGCGGGACAGGGGGAGAATACCATATATTTT. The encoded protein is CATSDAGQGENTIYF.

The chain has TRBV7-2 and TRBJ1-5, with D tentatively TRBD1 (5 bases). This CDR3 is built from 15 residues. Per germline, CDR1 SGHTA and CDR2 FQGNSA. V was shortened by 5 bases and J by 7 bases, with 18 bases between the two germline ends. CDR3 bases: TGTGCCAGCAGCCCCGCCCCAGGGCAGGGACAGCCCCAGCATTTT. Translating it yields CASSPAPGQGQPQHF.

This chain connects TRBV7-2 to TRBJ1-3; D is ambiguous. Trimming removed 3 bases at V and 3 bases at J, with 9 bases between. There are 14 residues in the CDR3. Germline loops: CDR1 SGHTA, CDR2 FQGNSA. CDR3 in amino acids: CASSFGVHGNTIYF. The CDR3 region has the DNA TGTGCCAGCAGCTTCGGGGTCCATGGAAACACCATATATTTT.

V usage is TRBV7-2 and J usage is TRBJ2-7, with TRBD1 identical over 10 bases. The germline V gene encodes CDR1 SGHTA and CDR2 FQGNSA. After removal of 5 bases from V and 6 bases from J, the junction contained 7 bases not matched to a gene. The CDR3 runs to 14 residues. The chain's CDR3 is CASSTGTGASEQYF. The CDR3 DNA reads TGTGCCAGCAGCACCGGGACAGGGGCATCCGAGCAGTACTTC.

CDR3 residues: CASSPGQNSGNTIYF. The CDR3 nucleotides read TGTGCCAGCAGCCCCGGACAGAACTCTGGAAACACCATATATTTT. This chain links TRBV7-2 with TRBJ1-3; D may be TRBD1 (6 bases). The germline gives CDR1 SGHTA, CDR2 FQGNSA. Trimming took 5 bases from V and 0 from J, leaving 11 bases between them. The CDR3 has 15 amino acids.

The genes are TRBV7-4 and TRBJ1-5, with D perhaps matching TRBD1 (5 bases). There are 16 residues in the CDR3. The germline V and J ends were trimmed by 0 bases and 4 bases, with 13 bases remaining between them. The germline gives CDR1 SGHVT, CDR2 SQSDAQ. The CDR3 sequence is CASSLAPGEGNQPQHF. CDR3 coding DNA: TGTGCCAGCAGCTTAGCACCGGGGGAGGGAAATCAGCCCCAGCATTTT.

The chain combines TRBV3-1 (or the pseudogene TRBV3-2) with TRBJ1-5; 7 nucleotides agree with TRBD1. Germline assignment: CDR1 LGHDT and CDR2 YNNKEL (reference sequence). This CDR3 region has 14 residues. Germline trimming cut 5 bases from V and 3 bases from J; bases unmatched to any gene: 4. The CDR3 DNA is TGTGCCAGCAGCGCCGGACAGGTCAATCAGCCCCAGCATTTT. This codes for CASSAGQVNQPQHF.

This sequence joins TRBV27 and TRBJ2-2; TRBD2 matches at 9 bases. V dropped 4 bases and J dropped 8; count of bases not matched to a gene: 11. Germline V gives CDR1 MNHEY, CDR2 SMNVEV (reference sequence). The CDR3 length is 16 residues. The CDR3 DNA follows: TGTGCCAGCAGTTCCTCTAGCGGGGCCCTTCTGGGGGAGCTGTTTTTT. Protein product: CASSSSSGALLGELFF.

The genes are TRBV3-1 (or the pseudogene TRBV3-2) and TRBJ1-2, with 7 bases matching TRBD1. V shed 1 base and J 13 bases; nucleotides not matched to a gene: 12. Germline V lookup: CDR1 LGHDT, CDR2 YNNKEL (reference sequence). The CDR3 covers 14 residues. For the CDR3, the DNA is TGTGCCAGCAGCCAAGCCAGTGGGACAGTCGGTTCCACCTTC. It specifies CASSQASGTVGSTF.

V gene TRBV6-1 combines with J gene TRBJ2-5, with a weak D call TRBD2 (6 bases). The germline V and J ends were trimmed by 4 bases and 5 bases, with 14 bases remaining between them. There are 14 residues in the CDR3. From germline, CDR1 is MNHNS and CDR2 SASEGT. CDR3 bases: TGTGCCAGCAGTGCAGCGGGCGGGGTTGAGACCCAGTACTTC. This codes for CASSAAGGVETQYF.

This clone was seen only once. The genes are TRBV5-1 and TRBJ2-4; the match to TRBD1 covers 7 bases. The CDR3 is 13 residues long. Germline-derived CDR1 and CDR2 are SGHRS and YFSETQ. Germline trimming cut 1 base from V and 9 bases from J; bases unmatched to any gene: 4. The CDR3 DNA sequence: TGCGCCAGCAGCTTGACAGGGGCGGGCATTCAGTACTTC. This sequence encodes CASSLTGAGIQYF.

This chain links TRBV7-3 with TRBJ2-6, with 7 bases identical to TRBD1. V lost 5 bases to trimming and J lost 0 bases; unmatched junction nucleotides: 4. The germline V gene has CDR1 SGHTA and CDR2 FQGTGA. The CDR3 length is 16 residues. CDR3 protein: CASSLGTASGANVLTF. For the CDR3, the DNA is TGTGCCAGCAGCCTCGGGACAGCCTCTGGGGCCAACGTCCTGACTTTC.

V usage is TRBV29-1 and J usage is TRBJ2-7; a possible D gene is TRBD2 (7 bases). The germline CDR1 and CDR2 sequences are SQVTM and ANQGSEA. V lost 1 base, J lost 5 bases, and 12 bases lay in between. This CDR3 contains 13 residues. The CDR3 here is CSVEGGGLNEQYF. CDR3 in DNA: TGCAGCGTTGAAGGGGGGGGGCTTAACGAGCAGTACTTC.

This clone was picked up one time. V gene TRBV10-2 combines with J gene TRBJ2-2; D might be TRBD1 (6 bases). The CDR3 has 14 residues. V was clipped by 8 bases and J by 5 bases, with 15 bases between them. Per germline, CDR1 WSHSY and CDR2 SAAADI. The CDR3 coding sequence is TGCGCCAGCCGCCCAGGGGTAGGGACCGGGGAGCTGTTTTTT. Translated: CASRPGVGTGELFF.

The CDR3 DNA is TGTGCCAGCAGCCCCGGGACAGGGTCGGGAAACACCATATATTTT. It codes for CASSPGTGSGNTIYF. The V gene is TRBV2, the J gene TRBJ1-3; 9 positions match TRBD1. The J segment lost 4 bases and the V segment lost 6 bases, leaving 7 bases of the junction unmatched. This CDR3 is 15 amino acids long. Germline V CDR1 and CDR2: SNHLY, FYNNEI.

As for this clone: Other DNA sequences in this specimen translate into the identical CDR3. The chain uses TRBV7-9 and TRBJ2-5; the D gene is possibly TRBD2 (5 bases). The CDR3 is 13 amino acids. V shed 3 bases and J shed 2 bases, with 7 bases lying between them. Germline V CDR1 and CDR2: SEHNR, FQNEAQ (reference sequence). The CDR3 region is CASSFSGQETQYF. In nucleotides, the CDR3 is TGTGCCAGCAGCTTTTCGGGGCAAGAGACCCAGTACTTC.

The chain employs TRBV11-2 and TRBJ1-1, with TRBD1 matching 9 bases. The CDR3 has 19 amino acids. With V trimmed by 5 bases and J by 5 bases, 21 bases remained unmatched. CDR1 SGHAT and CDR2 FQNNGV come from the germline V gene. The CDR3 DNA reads TGTGCCAGCAGCCCCAGCAAGCCAAACCGGGGACAGGGTTGGACTGAAGCTTTCTTT. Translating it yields CASSPSKPNRGQGWTEAFF.

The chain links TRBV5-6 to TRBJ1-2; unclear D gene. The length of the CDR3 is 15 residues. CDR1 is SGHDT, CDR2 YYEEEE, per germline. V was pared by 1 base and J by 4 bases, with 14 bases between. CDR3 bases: TGTGCCAGCAGCTTGCGGGGTCAGGATCGCTATGGCTACACCTTC. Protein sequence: CASSLRGQDRYGYTF.

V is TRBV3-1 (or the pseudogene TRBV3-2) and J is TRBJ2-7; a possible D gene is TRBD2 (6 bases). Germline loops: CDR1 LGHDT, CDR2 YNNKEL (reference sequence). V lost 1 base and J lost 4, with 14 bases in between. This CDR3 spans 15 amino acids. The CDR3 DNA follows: TGTGCCAGCAGCCAAGCCGGGACCGGGACTTACGAGCAGTACTTC. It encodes CASSQAGTGTYEQYF.

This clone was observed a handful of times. Here the CDR3 reads CASSLYSSGNTIYF. The CDR3 region has the DNA TGTGCCAGCAGCTTATACAGTTCTGGAAACACCATATATTTT. This chain links TRBV11-2 with TRBJ1-3; D unclear. The CDR3 extends over 14 amino acids. Per germline, CDR1 SGHAT and CDR2 FQNNGV. V shed 2 bases and J shed 1 base, with 6 bases lying between them.

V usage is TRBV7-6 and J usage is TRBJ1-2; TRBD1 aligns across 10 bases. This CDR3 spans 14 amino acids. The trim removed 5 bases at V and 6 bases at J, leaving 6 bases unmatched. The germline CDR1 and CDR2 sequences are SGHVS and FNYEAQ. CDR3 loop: CASSPGTGENGYTF. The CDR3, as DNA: TGTGCCAGCAGCCCCGGGACAGGGGAAAATGGCTACACCTTC.

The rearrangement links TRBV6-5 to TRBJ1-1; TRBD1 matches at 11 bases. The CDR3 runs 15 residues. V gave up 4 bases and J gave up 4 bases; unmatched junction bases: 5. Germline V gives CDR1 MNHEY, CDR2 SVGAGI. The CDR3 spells CASSWTGGATTEAFF. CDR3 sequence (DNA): TGTGCCAGCAGTTGGACAGGGGGCGCGACCACTGAAGCTTTCTTT.

CDR3 protein: CASRIGGATNEKLFF. CDR3 in DNA: TGTGCCAGCAGGATCGGGGGTGCAACTAATGAAAAACTGTTTTTT. The rearrangement links TRBV28 to TRBJ1-4; possibly TRBD1 for D (5 bases). The CDR3 spans 15 residues. Germline assignment: CDR1 MDHEN and CDR2 SYDVKM. V lost 6 bases and J lost 0, with 11 bases in between. The full variable domain, its missing parts supplied by reference TRBV28 and TRBJ1-4, is DVKVTQSSRYLVKRTGEKVFLECVQDMDHENMFWYRQDPGLGLRLIYFSYDVKMKEKGDIPEGYSVSREKKERFSLILESASTNQTSMYLCASRIGGATNEKLFFGSGTQLSVL.